This T cell receptor beta chain was profiled in a study of radiotherapy plus CTLA-4 blockade in lung cancer. TCRdb's table, derived via immunoSEQ multiplex PCR, lists solely in-frame clones and lacks some. This sample has tens of thousands of clones, with around 82% found just once. Unmatched junction bases numbered 5, after V lost 2 bases and J lost 2 bases. Germline CDR1 and CDR2: SGHRS and YFSETQ. The CDR3 spans 15 residues. Findings and limits, study-wide: There was expansion of tumor-derived TCR clones in blood after radiotherapy plus ipilimumab.

Worth noting for this clone: The target antigen is unknown.

The clonotype comes from a human donor with non-small cell lung cancer who had a complete response to radiotherapy plus ipilimumab. The sequencing here drew on peripheral blood, taken from a patient treated with radiotherapy plus ipilimumab. The chain couples TRBV5-1 to TRBJ1-2; 8 nucleotides line up with TRBD1. The CDR3 DNA follows: TGCGCCAGCAGCTTAAGACAGGGGCTGAACTATGGCTACACCTTC. It translates to CASSLRQGLNYGYTF.